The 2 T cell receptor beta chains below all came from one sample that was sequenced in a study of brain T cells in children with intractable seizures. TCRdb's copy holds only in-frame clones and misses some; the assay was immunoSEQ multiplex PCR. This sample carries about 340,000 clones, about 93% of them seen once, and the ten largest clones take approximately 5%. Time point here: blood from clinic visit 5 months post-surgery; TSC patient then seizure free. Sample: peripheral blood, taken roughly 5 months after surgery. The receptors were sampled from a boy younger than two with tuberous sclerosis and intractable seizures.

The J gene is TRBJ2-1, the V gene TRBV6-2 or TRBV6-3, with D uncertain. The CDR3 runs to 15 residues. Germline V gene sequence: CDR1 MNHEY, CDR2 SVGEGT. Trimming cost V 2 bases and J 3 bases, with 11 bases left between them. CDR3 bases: TGTGCCAGCAGTTACGGAACTGCTCACTACAATGAGCAGTTCTTC. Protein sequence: CASSYGTAHYNEQFF.

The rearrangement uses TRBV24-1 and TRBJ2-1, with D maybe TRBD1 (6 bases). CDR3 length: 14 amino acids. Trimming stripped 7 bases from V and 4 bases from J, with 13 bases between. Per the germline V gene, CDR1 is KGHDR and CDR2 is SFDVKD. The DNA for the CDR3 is TGTGCCACCAGCCAGGGGTCGTGGTACAATGAGCAGTTCTTC. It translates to CATSQGSWYNEQFF.